The 2 T cell receptor beta chains below all came from one sample that was sequenced in a study of CD8 T cells in ankylosing spondylitis. TCRdb passed the 5' RACE reads through MiXCR, listing each CDR3 protein once. This sample has around 130,000 distinct CDR3 sequences, with more than 6.5% found just once. The sample comprised blood, either unsorted or a sorted T cell fraction (not recorded which). The source is a male donor with ankylosing spondylitis or in good health (not recorded which).

This clonotype was recorded at least ten times. The chain employs TRBV7-2 and TRBJ1-1; D perhaps matches TRBD1 (6 bases). Trimming removed 5 bases at V and 0 bases at J, with 16 bases between. The CDR3 covers 16 residues. Germline assignment: CDR1 SGHTA and CDR2 FQGNSA. CDR3 nucleotide sequence: TGTGCCAGCAGCGCCCAGCGGACAGTGATGAACACTGAAGCTTTCTTT. Translated: CASSAQRTVMNTEAFF. Full variable domain (remainder filled in from reference TRBV7-2 and TRBJ1-1): GAGVSQSPSNKVTEKGKDVELRCDPISGHTALYWYRQSLGQGLEFLIYFQGNSAPDKSGLPSDRFSAERTGGSVSTLTIQRTQQEDSAVYLCASSAQRTVMNTEAFFGQGTRLTVV.

This clonotype came up many times. V usage is TRBV20-1 and J usage is TRBJ2-7, with D hard to call. Trimming removed 3 bases at V and 1 base at J, with 7 bases between. The CDR3 covers 12 residues. Germline CDR1 reads DFQATT; CDR2 reads SNEGSKA (reference sequence). The CDR3 region is CSARASSYEQYF. The CDR3 DNA follows: TGCAGTGCTAGGGCCAGTTCCTACGAGCAGTACTTC.